The sequence of this TCR beta chain was determined in a study of radiation and T cells in renal cell carcinoma. Study at large: Nephrectomy followed 15 Gy stereotactic body radiation by 4 weeks.

Time point noted: baseline pretreatment blood. Documented treatment: 15 Gy SBRT to primary tumor, nephrectomy 4 weeks later. This clone was detected many times. Generated by immunoSEQ multiplex PCR, the TCRdb table keeps only in-frame clones and is missing some. Here the sample spans 100,000 to 150,000 clones, approximately 82% being singletons. Trimming left V 4 bases short and J 2 bases short, with 18 bases between. Germline V gene sequence: CDR1 MNHEY, CDR2 SMNVEV (reference sequence). This CDR3 is built from 16 residues. The gene calls are TRBV27 and TRBJ2-7, with D perhaps matching TRBD1 (6 bases). Sequenced here: blood, sampled from a patient whose treatment included radiotherapy and nephrectomy. The receptor comes from a woman in her sixties or seventies with renal cell carcinoma. CDR3 nucleotides: TGTGCCAGCAGTTCCCGCTGGGGGCCTTCAACCTACGAGCAGTACTTC. Translating it yields CASSSRWGPSTYEQYF.